The 25 T cell receptor beta chains listed next were all sequenced from one sample in a study of blood T cell repertoires in COVID-19. TCRdb's table, derived via immunoSEQ multiplex PCR, lists solely in-frame clones and lacks some. The sample lists about 160,000 clones, 80% to 90% occurring once. What was sequenced was peripheral blood. The receptors stem from a young man with COVID-19, enrolled during active disease.

The chain recombines TRBV28 with TRBJ2-1, with D possibly matching TRBD2 (6 bases). Germline V gene sequence: CDR1 MDHEN, CDR2 SYDVKM. V lost 4 bases and J 9 bases, leaving 16 bases between the germline ends. The CDR3 consists of 14 residues. CDR3 sequence: CASSSTRGWGEQFF. CDR3 bases: TGTGCCAGCAGTTCGACTAGAGGGTGGGGTGAGCAGTTCTTC.

The rearrangement uses TRBV30 and TRBJ1-6; D unresolved. Germline V gene data show CDR1 as GTSNPN and CDR2 as SVGIG (reference sequence). V lost 4 bases and J 9 bases, leaving 25 bases between the germline ends. This CDR3 is built from 17 residues. Here the CDR3 reads CAWNQEGRRYWGSPLHF. CDR3 bases: TGTGCCTGGAACCAAGAGGGTAGGAGGTACTGGGGTTCACCCCTCCACTTT.

The rearrangement joins TRBV15 to TRBJ2-1, with 12 bases matching TRBD2. J was trimmed by 1 base and V by 6 bases; bases with no gene match: 7. Germline V CDR1 and CDR2: LNHNV, YYDKDF (reference sequence). The CDR3 contains 17 residues. This CDR3 is CATRQTSGRGSYNEQFF. As DNA, the CDR3 is TGTGCCACCAGACAGACTAGCGGGAGAGGTTCCTACAATGAGCAGTTCTTC.

V gene TRBV19 combines with J gene TRBJ2-7, with TRBD2 matching 11 bases. The germline gives CDR1 LNHDA, CDR2 SQIVND (reference sequence). V shed 5 bases and J 0 bases; nucleotides not matched to a gene: 15. This CDR3 region has 19 residues. The CDR3 nucleotides are TGTGCCAGTAGTCCCTTGGGGACAGCAGGGACTAGCGGCTCCTACGAGCAGTACTTC. Translation gives CASSPLGTAGTSGSYEQYF. The full variable domain, with the rest looked up from reference TRBV19 and TRBJ2-7, is DGGITQSPKYLFRKEGQNVTLSCEQNLNHDAMYWYRQDPGQGLRLIYYSQIVNDFQKGDIAEGYSVSREKKESFPLTVTSAQKNPTAFYLCASSPLGTAGTSGSYEQYFGPGTRLTVT.

The genes are TRBV9 and TRBJ1-1; 7 positions agree with TRBD1. Trimming removed 2 bases from V and 1 base from J; junction bases left unmatched: 8. The CDR3 has 16 residues. Looked up from germline, CDR1 is SGDLS and CDR2 is YYNGEE. The CDR3, as DNA: TGTGCCAGCAGCGTCCCTCCACAGGGGACGAACACTGAAGCTTTCTTT. Amino acids: CASSVPPQGTNTEAFF. The entire variable domain, with the rest obtained from reference TRBV9 and TRBJ1-1, is as follows: DSGVTQTPKHLITATGQRVTLRCSPRSGDLSVYWYQQSLDQGLQFLIQYYNGEERAKGNILERFSAQQFPDLHSELNLSSLELGDSALYFCASSVPPQGTNTEAFFGQGTRLTVV.

This clone was seen once. The CDR3 region is CASSQVFSSTDTQYF. Here the CDR3 DNA reads TGTGCCAGTAGCCAGGTCTTCTCCAGCACAGATACGCAGTATTTT. This chain joins TRBV19 and TRBJ2-3; D gene uncertain. V was clipped by 6 bases and J by 0 bases, with 13 bases between them. Per the germline V gene, CDR1 is LNHDA and CDR2 is SQIVND (reference sequence). The CDR3 sequence is 15 residues long.

The CDR3 loop is CASKPAVGRTSYEQYF. CDR3 DNA: TGTGCCAGCAAACCCGCGGTGGGGCGGACGAGCTACGAGCAGTACTTC. The chain recombines TRBV28 with TRBJ2-7; D is possibly TRBD1 (5 bases). Germline CDR1 and CDR2: MDHEN and SYDVKM. Between the trimmed V and J ends, which lost 7 bases and 3 bases, there was a span of 22 bases. The CDR3 totals 16 residues.

The V gene is TRBV7-9, the J gene TRBJ1-1, with a possible D match to TRBD1 (5 bases). The CDR3 contains 14 residues. Between the trimmed V and J ends, which lost 6 bases and 6 bases, there was a span of 17 bases. CDR1 SEHNR and CDR2 FQNEAQ come from the germline V gene (reference sequence). The CDR3 here is CASSSRGEGAEAFF. CDR3 coding DNA: TGTGCCAGCAGTAGCCGGGGGGAAGGGGCTGAAGCTTTCTTT.

The gene calls are TRBV18 and TRBJ1-2; TRBD1 might be the D (5 bases). V was cut by 3 bases and J by 4 bases, with 9 bases left in between. CDR1 is KGHSH, CDR2 LQKENI, per germline. The CDR3 is made up of 13 amino acids. This CDR3 reads CASSPGGSYGYTF. In DNA, the CDR3 is TGTGCCAGCTCACCGGGGGGGAGCTATGGCTACACCTTC.

The genes are TRBV4-3 and TRBJ2-7, with a weak D call TRBD2 (5 bases). From germline, CDR1 is LGHNA and CDR2 YSLEER. The CDR3 totals 16 residues. V was pared by 0 bases and J by 2 bases, with 14 bases between. CDR3 amino acids: CASSQEFGFSAYEQYF. The CDR3 DNA sequence: TGCGCCAGCAGCCAAGAATTTGGGTTTAGCGCCTACGAGCAGTACTTC.

V and J are TRBV6-5 and TRBJ1-6, with D unresolved. The CDR3 sequence is 15 residues long. The V gene's germline CDR1 is MNHEY and CDR2 SVGAGI. V was cut by 6 bases and J by 8 bases, with 17 bases left in between. In DNA, the CDR3 is TGTGCCAGCAGATTCTCGATCCCGGGTGATTCACCCCTCCACTTT. This gives the protein CASRFSIPGDSPLHF.

The J gene is TRBJ2-1, the V gene TRBV5-4, with D perhaps matching TRBD2 (5 bases). Germline values: CDR1 SGHNT, CDR2 YYREEE (reference sequence). Trimming removed 3 bases at V and 5 bases at J, with 12 bases between. This CDR3 comprises 14 residues. The CDR3 is CASSSRVAHNEQFF. The CDR3 bases are TGTGCCAGCAGCTCGAGGGTAGCCCACAATGAGCAGTTCTTC.

This clone appeared a few times. In nucleotides, the CDR3 is TGTGCCAGCACCCCGCCAGGAACCGGGGAGCTGTTTTTT. Its translation is CASTPPGTGELFF. V and J are TRBV28 and TRBJ2-2, with D unclear. V lost 7 bases, J lost 5 bases, and 11 bases lay in between. Per germline, CDR1 MDHEN and CDR2 SYDVKM. This CDR3 contains 13 residues.

The chain carries TRBV27 and TRBJ1-2; D not resolved. The germline V gene has CDR1 MNHEY and CDR2 SMNVEV (reference sequence). The CDR3 runs to 15 residues. Trimming pared 5 bases from V and 2 bases from J, leaving 15 bases between. The CDR3 spells CASSPLQEINYGYTF. CDR3 DNA: TGTGCCAGCAGTCCTCTGCAGGAAATAAACTATGGCTACACCTTC.

V and J are TRBV2 and TRBJ2-2, with TRBD2 matching over 9 bases. The CDR3 is made up of 14 amino acids. The germline V gene encodes CDR1 SNHLY and CDR2 FYNNEI. The J segment lost 6 bases and the V segment lost 7 bases, leaving 6 bases of the junction unmatched. CDR3 sequence (DNA): TGTGCCAGCAAGGTAGCGGGAGCCGCCGGGGAGCTGTTTTTT. This translates into CASKVAGAAGELFF.

The chain links TRBV19 to TRBJ1-1, with D unresolved. Trimming stripped 6 bases from V and 8 bases from J, with 28 bases between. Germline V gene sequence: CDR1 LNHDA, CDR2 SQIVND (reference sequence). This CDR3 is built from 17 residues. In DNA form, the CDR3 reads TGTGCCAGTAGCAAATTACCGACGGCTGGTGGCGGCCGCGAAGCTTTCTTT. Encoded protein: CASSKLPTAGGGREAFF.

The V call is TRBV6-2 or TRBV6-3, the J call TRBJ2-6, with D perhaps matching TRBD2 (5 bases). CDR1 MNHEY and CDR2 SVGEGT come from the germline V gene. V lost 0 bases and J lost 1, with 10 bases in between. This CDR3 has 17 residues. CDR3 sequence reads: CASSYSSSVSGANVLTF. The DNA of the CDR3 is TGTGCCAGCAGTTACTCTAGTAGCGTGTCTGGGGCCAACGTCCTGACTTTC.

In its sample, this clone was seen once. The chain carries TRBV7-3 and TRBJ2-2, with TRBD1 matching over 10 bases. The V gene's germline CDR1 is SGHTA and CDR2 FQGTGA. After removal of 8 bases from V and 7 bases from J, the junction contained 7 bases not matched to a gene. The CDR3 runs to 14 residues. CDR3: CASGRTGGSGELFF. The CDR3 DNA reads as TGTGCCAGCGGTCGGACAGGGGGAAGCGGGGAGCTGTTTTTT.

The V call is TRBV25-1, the J call TRBJ1-2, with unresolved D. CDR1 and CDR2 from the germline V gene are MGHDK and SYGVNS. The V gene lost 1 base and the J gene lost 4 bases, with 10 bases spanning the gap. This CDR3 has 14 amino acids. CDR3 sequence reads: CASSESPASYGYTF. CDR3 DNA: TGTGCCAGCAGTGAATCCCCCGCGAGCTATGGCTACACCTTC.

For this clone: The sample contains more than one DNA sequence encoding this CDR3. The J gene is TRBJ2-1, the V gene TRBV6-5; 8 positions agree with TRBD2. V shed 0 bases, J shed 4 bases, and the junction held 5 bases outside the gene matches. CDR1 is MNHEY, CDR2 SVGAGI, per germline. This CDR3 contains 16 residues. The CDR3 DNA is TGTGCCAGCAGTTACTCACGTACTAGCGGTTACAATGAGCAGTTCTTC. Translated: CASSYSRTSGYNEQFF.

This chain uses TRBV30 with TRBJ2-7; 7 bases are shared with TRBD1. The ends lost 1 base at V and 4 bases at J; junction bases unmatched: 10. This CDR3 region has 15 residues. From germline, CDR1 is GTSNPN and CDR2 SVGIG (reference sequence). Here the CDR3 DNA reads TGTGCCTGGAGTGCCAGTGACAGGGTTGGGTACGAGCAGTACTTC. Protein sequence: CAWSASDRVGYEQYF.

This chain joins TRBV3-1 (or the pseudogene TRBV3-2) and TRBJ2-3, with D maybe TRBD2 (6 bases). Germline CDR1 LGHDT, CDR2 YNNKEL (reference sequence). This CDR3 is built from 13 residues. Trimming took 4 bases from V and 4 from J, leaving 9 bases between them. In DNA, the CDR3 is TGTGCCAGCAGCCGCGGCGGGGCAGATACGCAGTATTTT. This codes for CASSRGGADTQYF.

The chain is built from TRBV6-1 and TRBJ2-3, with D perhaps matching TRBD1 (6 bases). The germline gives CDR1 MNHNS, CDR2 SASEGT. V lost 2 bases and J lost 0, with 15 bases in between. This CDR3 comprises 17 residues. CDR3 nucleotides: TGTGCCAGCAGTGAATATCACCTGGGGACAAGCACAGATACGCAGTATTTT. It specifies CASSEYHLGTSTDTQYF.

The chain carries TRBV11-2 and TRBJ2-1; D is undetermined. Between the trimmed V and J ends, which lost 1 base and 6 bases, there was a span of 7 bases. This CDR3 region has 13 residues. Per the germline V gene, CDR1 is SGHAT and CDR2 is FQNNGV. CDR3 bases: TGTGCCAGCAGCTTAGTAAGCGTCAATGAGCAGTTCTTC. It yields the protein CASSLVSVNEQFF.

Concerning this clone itself: Other DNA sequences in the same sample also yield this CDR3. The rearrangement links TRBV6-2 or TRBV6-3 to TRBJ1-1; D is possibly TRBD1 (5 bases). Trimming pared 0 bases from V and 5 bases from J, leaving 7 bases between. The V gene's germline CDR1 is MNHEY and CDR2 SVGEGT. This CDR3 comprises 13 residues. The CDR3 DNA follows: TGTGCCAGCAGTTACTCTGGGGGGACTGAAGCTTTCTTT. Translated, it gives CASSYSGGTEAFF.